What follows are 6 T cell receptor beta chains derived from one specimen sequenced in a study of cytomegalovirus exposure and HLA in healthy donors. PCR used 60 Vbeta primers and 13 Jbeta primers. Method: immunoSEQ multiplex PCR; TCRdb's copy keeps in-frame clones and lacks some. The table lists just over 150,000 clones. Sequenced input: PBMCs. Every receptor here comes from a man aged 30 to 39 in good health and CMV-seronegative.

V usage is TRBV12-5 and J usage is TRBJ2-7; 7 bases map to TRBD2. V lost 4 bases and J lost 4; bases outside the gene matches: 13. The CDR3 sequence is 16 residues long. CDR1 is LGHNT and CDR2 is FRNRAP in the germline V gene. DNA for the CDR3: TGTGCTAGTGGTTCGCGTCTCGGCGGGAGTCCTTACGAGCAGTACTTC. Its protein is CASGSRLGGSPYEQYF.

The CDR3 sequence is CSVELAGMDTQYF. The CDR3 nucleotides read TGCAGCGTTGAGTTAGCGGGAATGGATACGCAGTATTTT. This chain joins TRBV29-1 and TRBJ2-3, with 8 bases matching TRBD2. V shed 3 bases and J 6 bases; nucleotides not matched to a gene: 5. Germline V CDR1 and CDR2: SQVTM, ANQGSEA. The CDR3 runs to 13 residues.

The genes are TRBV27 and TRBJ2-3, with 8 bases identical to TRBD2. CDR3 size: 15 residues. With V trimmed by 6 bases and J by 3 bases, 8 bases remained unmatched. Germline CDR1 MNHEY, CDR2 SMNVEV (reference sequence). The CDR3 spells CASRSGGPDTDTQYF. For the CDR3, the DNA is TGTGCCAGCAGATCGGGAGGGCCCGATACAGATACGCAGTATTTT.

V gene TRBV6-5 combines with J gene TRBJ1-2, with 10 positions matching TRBD1. The CDR3 consists of 16 residues. With V trimmed by 2 bases and J by 2 bases, 5 bases remained unmatched. Germline V CDR1 and CDR2: MNHEY, SVGAGI. The CDR3 DNA reads TGTGCCAGCAGTTACGTCCGGACAGGGGGAAACTATGGCTACACCTTC. As protein: CASSYVRTGGNYGYTF.

The V call is TRBV10-3, the J call TRBJ2-3; D unresolved. Germline CDR1 and CDR2: ENHRY and SYGVKD. V was shortened by 0 bases and J by 2 bases, with 6 bases between the two germline ends. CDR3 length: 14 residues. CDR3 sequence (DNA): TGTGCCATCAGTGAGTCACGGGTCACAGATACGCAGTATTTT. Amino acids: CAISESRVTDTQYF.

The chain carries TRBV9 and TRBJ2-7; D possibly corresponds to TRBD1 (7 bases). The CDR3 is 14 residues long. The V and J ends lost 4 bases and 5 bases respectively, with 16 bases between them. Germline V lookup: CDR1 SGDLS, CDR2 YYNGEE. CDR3 sequence (DNA): TGTGCCAGCAGCTTCCAGGGGGGTGGCAACGAGCAGTACTTC. This gives the protein CASSFQGGGNEQYF.